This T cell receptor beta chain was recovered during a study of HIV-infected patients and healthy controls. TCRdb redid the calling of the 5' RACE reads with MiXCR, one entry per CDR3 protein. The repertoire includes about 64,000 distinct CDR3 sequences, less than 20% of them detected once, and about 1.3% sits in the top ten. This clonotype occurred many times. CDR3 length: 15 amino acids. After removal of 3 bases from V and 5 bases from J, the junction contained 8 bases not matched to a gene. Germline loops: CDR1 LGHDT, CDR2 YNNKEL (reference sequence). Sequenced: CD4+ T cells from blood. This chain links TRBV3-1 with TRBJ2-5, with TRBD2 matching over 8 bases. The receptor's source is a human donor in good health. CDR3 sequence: CASSHRAGVRETQYF. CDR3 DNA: TGTGCCAGCAGCCATAGAGCGGGAGTTCGGGAGACCCAGTACTTC.